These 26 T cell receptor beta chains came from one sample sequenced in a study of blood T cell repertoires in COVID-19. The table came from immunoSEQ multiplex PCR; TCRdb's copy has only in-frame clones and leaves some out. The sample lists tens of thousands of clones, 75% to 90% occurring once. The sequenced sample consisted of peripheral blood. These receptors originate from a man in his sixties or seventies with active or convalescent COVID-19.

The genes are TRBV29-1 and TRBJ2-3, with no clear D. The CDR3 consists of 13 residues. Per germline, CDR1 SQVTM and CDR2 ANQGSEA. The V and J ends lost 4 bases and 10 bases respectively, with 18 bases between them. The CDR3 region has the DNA TGCAGCGTTGGCCCGTTAGACATCAGATCGCAGTATTTT. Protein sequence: CSVGPLDIRSQYF.

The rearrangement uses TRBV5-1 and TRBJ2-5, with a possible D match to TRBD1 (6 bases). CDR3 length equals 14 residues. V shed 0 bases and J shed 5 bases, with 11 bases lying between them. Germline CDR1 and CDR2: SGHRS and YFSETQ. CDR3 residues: CASSLAQQGETQYF. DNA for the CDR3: TGCGCCAGCAGCTTGGCCCAACAGGGTGAGACCCAGTACTTC.

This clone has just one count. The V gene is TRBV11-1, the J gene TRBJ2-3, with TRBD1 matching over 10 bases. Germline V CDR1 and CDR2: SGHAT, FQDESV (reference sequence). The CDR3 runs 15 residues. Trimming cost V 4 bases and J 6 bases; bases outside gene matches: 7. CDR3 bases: TGTGCCAGCAGCTACCCGGGACAGGGGCGGGATACGCAGTATTTT. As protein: CASSYPGQGRDTQYF.

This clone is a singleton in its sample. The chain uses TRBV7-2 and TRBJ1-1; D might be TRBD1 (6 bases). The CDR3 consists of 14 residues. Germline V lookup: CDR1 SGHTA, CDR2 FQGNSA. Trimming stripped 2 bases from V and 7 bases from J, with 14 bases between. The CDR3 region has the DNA TGTGCCAGCAGCTTACCGGGGGGCTGGGGTGAAGCTTTCTTT. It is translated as CASSLPGGWGEAFF.

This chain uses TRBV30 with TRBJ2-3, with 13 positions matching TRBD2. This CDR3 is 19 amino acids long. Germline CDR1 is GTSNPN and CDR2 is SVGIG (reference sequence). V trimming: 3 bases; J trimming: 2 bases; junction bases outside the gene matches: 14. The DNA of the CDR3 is TGTGCCTGGAGCCGGGGACTAGCGGGGATCGAAAGATCCACAGATACGCAGTATTTT. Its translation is CAWSRGLAGIERSTDTQYF.

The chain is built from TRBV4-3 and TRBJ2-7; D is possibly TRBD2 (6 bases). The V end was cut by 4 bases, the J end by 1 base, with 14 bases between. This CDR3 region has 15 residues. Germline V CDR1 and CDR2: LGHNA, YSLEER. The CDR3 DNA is TGCGCCAGCAGCCCCCGAGTAGCGGAATCCTACGAGCAGTACTTC. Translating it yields CASSPRVAESYEQYF.

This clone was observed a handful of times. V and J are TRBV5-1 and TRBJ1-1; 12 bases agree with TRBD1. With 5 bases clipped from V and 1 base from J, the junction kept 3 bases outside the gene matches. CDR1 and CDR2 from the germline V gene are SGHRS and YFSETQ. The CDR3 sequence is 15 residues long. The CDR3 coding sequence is TGCGCCAGCAGTAGGGACAGGGGGCAGAACACTGAAGCTTTCTTT. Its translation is CASSRDRGQNTEAFF.

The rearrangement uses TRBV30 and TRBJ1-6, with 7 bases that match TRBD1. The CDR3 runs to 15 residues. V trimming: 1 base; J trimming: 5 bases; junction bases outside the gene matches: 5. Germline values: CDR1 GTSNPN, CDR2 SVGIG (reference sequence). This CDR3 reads CAWSAHRGNNSPLHF. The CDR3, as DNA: TGTGCCTGGAGTGCCCACAGGGGAAATAATTCACCCCTCCACTTT.

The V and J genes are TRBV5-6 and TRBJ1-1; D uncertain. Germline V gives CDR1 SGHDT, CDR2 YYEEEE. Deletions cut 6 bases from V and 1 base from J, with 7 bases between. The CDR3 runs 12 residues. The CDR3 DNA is TGTGCCAGCAACACAGCGAACACTGAAGCTTTCTTT. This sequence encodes CASNTANTEAFF.

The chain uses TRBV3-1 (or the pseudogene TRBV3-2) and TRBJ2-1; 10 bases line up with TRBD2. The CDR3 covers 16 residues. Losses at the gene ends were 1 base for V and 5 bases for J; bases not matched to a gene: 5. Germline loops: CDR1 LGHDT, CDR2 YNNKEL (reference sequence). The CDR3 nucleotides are TGTGCCAGCAGCCAAGTAGCGGGGGGACGAAACAATGAGCAGTTCTTC. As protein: CASSQVAGGRNNEQFF.

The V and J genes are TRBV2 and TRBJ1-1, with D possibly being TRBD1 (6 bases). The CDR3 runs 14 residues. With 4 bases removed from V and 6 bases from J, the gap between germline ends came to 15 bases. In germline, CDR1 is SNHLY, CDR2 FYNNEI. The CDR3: CASSAEQGVPEAFF. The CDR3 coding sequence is TGTGCCAGCAGTGCGGAACAGGGTGTCCCTGAAGCTTTCTTT.

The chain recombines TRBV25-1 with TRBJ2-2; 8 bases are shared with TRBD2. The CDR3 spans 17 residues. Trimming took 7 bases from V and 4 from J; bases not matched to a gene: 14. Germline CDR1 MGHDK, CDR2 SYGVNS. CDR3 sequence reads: CASTPPPASGRTGELFF. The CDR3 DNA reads TGTGCCAGCACCCCCCCGCCGGCTAGCGGGCGCACCGGGGAGCTGTTTTTT.

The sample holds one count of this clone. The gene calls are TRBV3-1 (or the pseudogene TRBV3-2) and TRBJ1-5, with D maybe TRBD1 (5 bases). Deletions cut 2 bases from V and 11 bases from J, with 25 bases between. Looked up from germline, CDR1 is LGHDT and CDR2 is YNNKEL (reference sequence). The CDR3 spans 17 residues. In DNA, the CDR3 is TGTGCCAGCAGCCAAACCCCACGCGGGGGATCCGCTTTGTCCCAGCATTTT. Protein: CASSQTPRGGSALSQHF.

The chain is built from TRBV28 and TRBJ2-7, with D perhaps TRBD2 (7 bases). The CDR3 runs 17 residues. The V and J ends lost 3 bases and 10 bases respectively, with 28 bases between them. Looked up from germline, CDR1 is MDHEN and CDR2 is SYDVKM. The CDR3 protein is CASSLGIFGGHRSRQYF. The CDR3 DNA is TGTGCCAGCAGTTTGGGGATATTCGGGGGGCACCGGTCAAGACAGTACTTC.

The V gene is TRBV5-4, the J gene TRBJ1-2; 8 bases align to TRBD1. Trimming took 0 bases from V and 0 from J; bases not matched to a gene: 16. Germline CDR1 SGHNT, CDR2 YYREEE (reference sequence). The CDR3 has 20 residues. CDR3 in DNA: TGTGCCAGCAGCTTGGTGCAGGGGGCATTATTGTTGATAGCTAACTATGGCTACACCTTC. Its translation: CASSLVQGALLLIANYGYTF.

CDR3 in amino acids: CASSRPDRGPNYGYTF. CDR3 DNA sequence: TGTGCCAGCAGCCGACCCGACAGGGGACCTAACTATGGCTACACCTTC. The chain links TRBV3-1 (or the pseudogene TRBV3-2) to TRBJ1-2; 8 nucleotides agree with TRBD1. The germline gives CDR1 LGHDT, CDR2 YNNKEL (reference sequence). V gave up 4 bases and J gave up 0 bases; unmatched junction bases: 7. There are 16 residues in the CDR3.

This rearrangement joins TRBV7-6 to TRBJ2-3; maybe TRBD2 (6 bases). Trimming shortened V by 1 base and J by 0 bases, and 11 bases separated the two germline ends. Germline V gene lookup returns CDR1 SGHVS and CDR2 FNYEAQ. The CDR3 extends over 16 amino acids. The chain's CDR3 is CASSLEGTYSTDTQYF. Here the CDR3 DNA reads TGTGCCAGCAGCTTAGAGGGGACTTACAGCACAGATACGCAGTATTTT.

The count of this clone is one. This CDR3 reads CASSPQGAPMNTEAFF. The CDR3 DNA is TGTGCCAGCAGCCCACAGGGGGCTCCTATGAACACTGAAGCTTTCTTT. V gene TRBV2 combines with J gene TRBJ1-1, with TRBD1 identical over 9 bases. CDR3 size: 16 residues. The germline V gene has CDR1 SNHLY and CDR2 FYNNEI. The V and J ends lost 6 bases and 0 bases, in that order; junction bases with no gene match: 8.

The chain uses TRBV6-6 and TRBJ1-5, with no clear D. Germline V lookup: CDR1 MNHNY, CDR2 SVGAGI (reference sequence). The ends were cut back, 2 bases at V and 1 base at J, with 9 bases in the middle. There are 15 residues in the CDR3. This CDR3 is CASSYQQSSNQPQHF. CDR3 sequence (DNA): TGTGCCAGCAGTTACCAACAGTCAAGCAATCAGCCCCAGCATTTT.

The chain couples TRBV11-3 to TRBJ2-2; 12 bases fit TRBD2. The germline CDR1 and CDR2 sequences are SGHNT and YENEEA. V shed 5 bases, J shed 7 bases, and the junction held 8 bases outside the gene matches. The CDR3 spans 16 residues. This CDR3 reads CASSRRLAGAGGELFF. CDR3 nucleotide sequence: TGTGCCAGCAGCCGCAGACTAGCGGGGGCTGGCGGGGAGCTGTTTTTT.

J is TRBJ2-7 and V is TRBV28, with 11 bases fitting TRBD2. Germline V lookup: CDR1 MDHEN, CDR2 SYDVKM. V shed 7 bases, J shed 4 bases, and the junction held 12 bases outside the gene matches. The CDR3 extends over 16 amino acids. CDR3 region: CASISGGAKDGYEQYF. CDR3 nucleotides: TGTGCCAGCATTAGCGGGGGGGCGAAAGACGGGTACGAGCAGTACTTC. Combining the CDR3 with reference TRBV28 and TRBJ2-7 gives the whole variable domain DVKVTQSSRYLVKRTGEKVFLECVQDMDHENMFWYRQDPGLGLRLIYFSYDVKMKEKGDIPEGYSVSREKKERFSLILESASTNQTSMYLCASISGGAKDGYEQYFGPGTRLTVT.

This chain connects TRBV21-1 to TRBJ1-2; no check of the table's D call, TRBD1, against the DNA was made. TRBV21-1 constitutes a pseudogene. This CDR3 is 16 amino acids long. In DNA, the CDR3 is TGTGCCAGCAGCAAAGTTTCCCAGGCGCCTCTTCATGGCTACACCTTC. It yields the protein CASSKVSQAPLHGYTF.

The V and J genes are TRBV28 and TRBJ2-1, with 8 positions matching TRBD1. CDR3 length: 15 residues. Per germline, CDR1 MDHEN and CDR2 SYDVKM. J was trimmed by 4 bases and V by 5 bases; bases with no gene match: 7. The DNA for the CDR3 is TGTGCCAGCAGTAGTTCCGGGACAGGATACAATGAGCAGTTCTTC. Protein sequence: CASSSSGTGYNEQFF. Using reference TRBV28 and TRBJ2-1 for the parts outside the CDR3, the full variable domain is DVKVTQSSRYLVKRTGEKVFLECVQDMDHENMFWYRQDPGLGLRLIYFSYDVKMKEKGDIPEGYSVSREKKERFSLILESASTNQTSMYLCASSSSGTGYNEQFFGPGTRLTVL.

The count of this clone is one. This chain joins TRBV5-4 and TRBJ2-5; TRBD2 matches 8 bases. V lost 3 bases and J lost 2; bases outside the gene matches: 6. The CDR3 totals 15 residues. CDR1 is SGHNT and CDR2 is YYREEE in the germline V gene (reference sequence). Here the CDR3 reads CASSSRGGAQETQYF. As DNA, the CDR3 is TGTGCCAGCAGCTCCCGGGGGGGGGCACAAGAGACCCAGTACTTC.

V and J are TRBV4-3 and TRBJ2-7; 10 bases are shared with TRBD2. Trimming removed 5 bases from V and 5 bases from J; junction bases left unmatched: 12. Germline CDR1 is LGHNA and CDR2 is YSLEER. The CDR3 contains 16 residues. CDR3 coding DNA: TGCGCCAGCAGCTCCCAGACGAGCGGGGGGGCCCACGAGCAGTACTTC. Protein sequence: CASSSQTSGGAHEQYF.

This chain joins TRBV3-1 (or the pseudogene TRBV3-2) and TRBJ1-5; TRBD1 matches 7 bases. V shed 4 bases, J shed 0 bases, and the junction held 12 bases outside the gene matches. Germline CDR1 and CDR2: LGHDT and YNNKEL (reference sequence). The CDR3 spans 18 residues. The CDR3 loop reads CASSLPQGGTHSNQPQHF. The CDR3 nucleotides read TGTGCCAGCAGCCTACCCCAAGGGGGCACTCATAGCAATCAGCCCCAGCATTTT.